This T cell receptor (beta chain) was observed in a study of blood T cell repertoires in COVID-19. The overall study: The study drew acute and convalescent COVID-19 samples from the United States, Italy and Spain.

Germline trimming cut 3 bases from V and 0 bases from J; bases unmatched to any gene: 9. The CDR3 loop spans 17 amino acids. The germline V gene encodes CDR1 SGHRS and CDR2 YFSETQ. Here immunoSEQ multiplex PCR was the method, and the copy in TCRdb shows in-frame clones only, minus some. The sample has about 160,000 clones, roughly 82% seen once. The sample taken for sequencing was peripheral blood. The chain employs TRBV5-1 and TRBJ1-1, with 9 bases lining up with TRBD1. This sequence was found in a human donor with acute or convalescent COVID-19. The donor label of this sample is uncertain. CDR3 amino acids: CASSWTGQGRVNTEAFF. The CDR3 nucleotides read TGCGCCAGCAGCTGGACGGGACAGGGTCGCGTGAACACTGAAGCTTTCTTT.